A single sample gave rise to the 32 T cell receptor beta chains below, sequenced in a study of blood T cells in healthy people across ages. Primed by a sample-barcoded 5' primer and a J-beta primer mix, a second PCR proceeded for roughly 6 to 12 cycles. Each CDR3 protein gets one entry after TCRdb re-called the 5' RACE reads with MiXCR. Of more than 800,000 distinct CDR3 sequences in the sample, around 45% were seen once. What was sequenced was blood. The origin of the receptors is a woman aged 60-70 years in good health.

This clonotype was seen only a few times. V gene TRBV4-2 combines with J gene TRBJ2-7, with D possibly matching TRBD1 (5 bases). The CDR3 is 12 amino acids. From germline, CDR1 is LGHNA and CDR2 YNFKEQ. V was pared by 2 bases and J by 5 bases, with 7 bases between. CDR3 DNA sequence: TGTGCCAGCAGCCAACTAGGGGACGAGCAGTACTTC. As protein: CASSQLGDEQYF.

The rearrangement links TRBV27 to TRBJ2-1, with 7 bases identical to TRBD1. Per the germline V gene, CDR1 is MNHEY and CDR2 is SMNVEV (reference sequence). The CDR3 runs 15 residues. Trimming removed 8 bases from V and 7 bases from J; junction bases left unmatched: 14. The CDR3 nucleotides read TGTGCCAGCTCCACCGAGACAGGGACCAAGAATGAGCAGTTCTTC. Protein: CASSTETGTKNEQFF.

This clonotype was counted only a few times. CDR3 coding DNA: TGTGCCAGCAGTTTGAACGCAGGGGGGGCCTACGAGCAGTACTTC. It translates to CASSLNAGGAYEQYF. The rearrangement uses TRBV12-3 or TRBV12-4 and TRBJ2-7; D possibly matches TRBD1 or TRBD2 (7 bases each). V was cut by 3 bases and J by 2 bases, with 14 bases left in between. This CDR3 has 15 amino acids.

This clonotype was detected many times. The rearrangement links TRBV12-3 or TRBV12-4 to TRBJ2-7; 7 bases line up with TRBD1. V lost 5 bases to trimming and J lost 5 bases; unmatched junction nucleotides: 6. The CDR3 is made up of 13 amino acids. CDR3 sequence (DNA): TGTGCCAGCAGTGAGGGGGCGGGCGACGAGCAGTACTTC. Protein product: CASSEGAGDEQYF.

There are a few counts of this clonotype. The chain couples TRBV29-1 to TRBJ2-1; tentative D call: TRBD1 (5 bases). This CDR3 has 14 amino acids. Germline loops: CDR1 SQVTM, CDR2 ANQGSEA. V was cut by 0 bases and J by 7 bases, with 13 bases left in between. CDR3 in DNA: TGCAGCGTTGAAGATCCGCACAAGGGGAATGAGCAGTTCTTC. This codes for CSVEDPHKGNEQFF.

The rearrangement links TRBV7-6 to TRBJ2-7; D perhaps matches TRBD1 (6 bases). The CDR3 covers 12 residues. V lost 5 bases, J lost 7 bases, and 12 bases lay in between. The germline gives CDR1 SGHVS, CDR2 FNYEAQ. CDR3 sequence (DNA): TGTGCCAGCAGCCAGCAAGGGGGTGAGCAGTACTTC. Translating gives CASSQQGGEQYF. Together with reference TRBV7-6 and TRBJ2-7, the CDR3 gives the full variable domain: GAGVSQSPRYKVTKRGQDVALRCDPISGHVSLYWYRQALGQGPEFLTYFNYEAQQDKSGLPNDRFSAERPEGSISTLTIQRTEQRDSAMYRCASSQQGGEQYFGPGTRLTVT.

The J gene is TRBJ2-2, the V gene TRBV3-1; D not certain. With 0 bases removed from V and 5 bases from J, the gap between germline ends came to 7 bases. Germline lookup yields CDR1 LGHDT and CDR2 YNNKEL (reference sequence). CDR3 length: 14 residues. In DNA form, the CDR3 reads TGTGCCAGCAGCCAAGATAGGCTTACCGGGGAGCTGTTTTTT. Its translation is CASSQDRLTGELFF.

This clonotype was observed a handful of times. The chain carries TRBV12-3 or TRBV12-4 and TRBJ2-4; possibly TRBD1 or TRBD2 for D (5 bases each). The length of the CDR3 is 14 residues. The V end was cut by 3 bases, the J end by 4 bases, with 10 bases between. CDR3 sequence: CASSFRDVKNIQYF. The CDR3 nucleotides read TGTGCCAGCAGTTTCCGGGACGTAAAAAACATTCAGTACTTC.

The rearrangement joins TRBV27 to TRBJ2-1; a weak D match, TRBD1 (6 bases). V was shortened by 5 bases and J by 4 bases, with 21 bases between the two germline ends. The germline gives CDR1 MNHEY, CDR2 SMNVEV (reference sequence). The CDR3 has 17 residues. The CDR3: CASSPASTGRIYNEQFF. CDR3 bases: TGTGCCAGCAGTCCGGCAAGTACAGGGCGGATTTACAATGAGCAGTTCTTC.

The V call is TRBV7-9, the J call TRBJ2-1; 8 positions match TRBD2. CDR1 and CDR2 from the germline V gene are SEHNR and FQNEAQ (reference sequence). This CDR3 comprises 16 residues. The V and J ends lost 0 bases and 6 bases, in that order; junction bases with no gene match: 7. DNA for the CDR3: TGTGCCAGCAGCTTAGCCCCCGGGAGGGCCCTCAATGAGCAGTTCTTC. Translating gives CASSLAPGRALNEQFF. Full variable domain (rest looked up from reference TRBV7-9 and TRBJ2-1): DTGVSQNPRHKITKRGQNVTFRCDPISEHNRLYWYRQTLGQGPEFLTYFQNEAQLEKSRLLSDRFSAERPKGSFSTLEIQRTEQGDSAMYLCASSLAPGRALNEQFFGPGTRLTVL.

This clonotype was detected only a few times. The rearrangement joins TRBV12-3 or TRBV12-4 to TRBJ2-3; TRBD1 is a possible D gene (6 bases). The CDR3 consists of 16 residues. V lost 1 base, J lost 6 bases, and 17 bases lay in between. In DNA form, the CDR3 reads TGTGCCAGCAGTTTAGAAAAGACAGGAAAAAGGGATACGCAGTATTTT. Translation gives CASSLEKTGKRDTQYF.

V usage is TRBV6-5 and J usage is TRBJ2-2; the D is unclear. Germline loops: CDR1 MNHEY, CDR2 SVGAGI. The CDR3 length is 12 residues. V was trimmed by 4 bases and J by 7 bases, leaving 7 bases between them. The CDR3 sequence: CASSSVGGELFF. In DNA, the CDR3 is TGTGCCAGCAGTTCCGTTGGCGGGGAGCTGTTTTTT.

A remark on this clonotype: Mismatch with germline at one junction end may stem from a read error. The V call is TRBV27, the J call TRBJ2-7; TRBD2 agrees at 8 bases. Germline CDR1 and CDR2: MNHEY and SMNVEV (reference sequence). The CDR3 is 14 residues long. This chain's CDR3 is CASSPGGGTYERYF. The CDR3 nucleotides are TGTGCCAGCAGTCCGGGAGGGGGTACCTACGAGCGGTACTTC.

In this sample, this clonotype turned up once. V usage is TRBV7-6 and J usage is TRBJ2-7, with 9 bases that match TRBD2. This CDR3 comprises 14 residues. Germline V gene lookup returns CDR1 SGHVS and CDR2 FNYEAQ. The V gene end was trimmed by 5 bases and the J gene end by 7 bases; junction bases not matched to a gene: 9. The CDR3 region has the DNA TGTGCCAGCAGCGATAGCGGGAGCCCCCGTGAGCAGTACTTC. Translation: CASSDSGSPREQYF.

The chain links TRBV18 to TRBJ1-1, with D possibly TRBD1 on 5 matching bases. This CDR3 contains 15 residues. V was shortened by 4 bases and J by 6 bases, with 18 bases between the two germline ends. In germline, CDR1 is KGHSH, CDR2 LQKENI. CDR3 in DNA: TGTGCCAGCTCACACCCAAGGCAGGGTCTTTCTGAAGCTTTCTTT. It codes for CASSHPRQGLSEAFF.

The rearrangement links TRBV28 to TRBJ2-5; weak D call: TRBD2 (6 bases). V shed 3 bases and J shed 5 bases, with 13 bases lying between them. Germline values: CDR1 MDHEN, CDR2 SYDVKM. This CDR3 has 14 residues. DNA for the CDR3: TGTGCCAGCAGTTTCACGGGAGAGAGCGAGACCCAGTACTTC. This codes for CASSFTGESETQYF.

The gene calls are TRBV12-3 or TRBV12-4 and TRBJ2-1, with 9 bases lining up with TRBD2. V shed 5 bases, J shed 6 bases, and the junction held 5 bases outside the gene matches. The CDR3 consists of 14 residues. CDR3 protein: CASSRSGSGNEQFF. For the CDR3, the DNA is TGTGCCAGCAGTCGTAGCGGGAGTGGCAATGAGCAGTTCTTC.

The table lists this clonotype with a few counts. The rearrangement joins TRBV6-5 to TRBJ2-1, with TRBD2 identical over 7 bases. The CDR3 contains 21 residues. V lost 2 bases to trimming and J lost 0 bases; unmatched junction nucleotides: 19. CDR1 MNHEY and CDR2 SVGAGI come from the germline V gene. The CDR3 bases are TGTGCCAGCAGTTACAACCCGTCCGGGACTACTACGGGAGGCTCCTACAATGAGCAGTTCTTC. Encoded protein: CASSYNPSGTTTGGSYNEQFF.

The CDR3 DNA is TGTGCCATCAGTGAGTCCTTGGGTGGTGGACTAGCGGGGAGCTCCTACAATGAGCAGTACTTC. Encoded protein: CAISESLGGGLAGSSYNEQYF. This chain uses TRBV10-3 with TRBJ2-1; TRBD2 matches 12 bases. With the DNA end fitting TRBJ2-7 better, the J assignment may be wrong. Germline loops: CDR1 ENHRY, CDR2 SYGVKD. The CDR3 has 21 amino acids.

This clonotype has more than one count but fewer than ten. The chain's CDR3 is CASSLEQSSYEQYF. The CDR3, as DNA: TGTGCCAGCAGCTTAGAACAGAGCTCCTACGAGCAGTACTTC. The chain uses TRBV7-2 and TRBJ2-7; no clear D gene. The CDR3 sequence is 14 residues long. Germline V CDR1 and CDR2: SGHTA, FQGNSA. Trimming took 1 base from V and 0 from J, leaving 7 bases between them.

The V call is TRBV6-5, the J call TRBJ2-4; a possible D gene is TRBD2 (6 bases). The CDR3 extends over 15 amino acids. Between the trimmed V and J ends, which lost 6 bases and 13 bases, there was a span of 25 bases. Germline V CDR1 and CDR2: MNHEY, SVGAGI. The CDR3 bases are TGTGCCAGCAGCCAAACTGAGACCCGGACGGGGGAGCAGTACTTC. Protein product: CASSQTETRTGEQYF.

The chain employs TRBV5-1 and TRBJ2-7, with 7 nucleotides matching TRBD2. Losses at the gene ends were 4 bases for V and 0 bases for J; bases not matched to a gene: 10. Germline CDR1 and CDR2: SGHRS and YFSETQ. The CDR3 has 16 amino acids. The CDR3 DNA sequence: TGCGCCAGCAGCACCCGGGGGGTAGTGGACTCCTACGAGCAGTACTTC. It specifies CASSTRGVVDSYEQYF.

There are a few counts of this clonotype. The CDR3 sequence is CAISNLETQYF. The CDR3 DNA reads TGTGCCATCAGCAACTTAGAGACCCAGTACTTC. This chain uses TRBV10-3 with TRBJ2-5; D is unclear. The ends were cut back, 6 bases at V and 4 bases at J, with 6 bases in the middle. The CDR3 runs to 11 residues. Germline V gene data show CDR1 as ENHRY and CDR2 as SYGVKD.

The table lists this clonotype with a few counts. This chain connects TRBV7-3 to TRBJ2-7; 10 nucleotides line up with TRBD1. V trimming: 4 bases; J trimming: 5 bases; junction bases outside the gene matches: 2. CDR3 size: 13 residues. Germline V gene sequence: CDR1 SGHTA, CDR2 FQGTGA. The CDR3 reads CASSWTGGDEQYF. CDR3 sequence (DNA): TGTGCCAGCAGCTGGACAGGGGGAGACGAGCAGTACTTC.

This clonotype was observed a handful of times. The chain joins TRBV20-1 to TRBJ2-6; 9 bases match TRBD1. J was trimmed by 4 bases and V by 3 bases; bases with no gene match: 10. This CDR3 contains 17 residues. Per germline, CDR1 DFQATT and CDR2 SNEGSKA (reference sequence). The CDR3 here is CSASVGQGPLGANVLTF. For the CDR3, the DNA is TGCAGTGCTAGCGTGGGACAGGGTCCCTTGGGGGCCAACGTCCTGACTTTC.

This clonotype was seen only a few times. Written as DNA, the CDR3 is TGTGCCAGCAGCCCGTTAGCGGGGACCCAAGAGACCCAGTACTTC. Encoded protein: CASSPLAGTQETQYF. J is TRBJ2-5 and V is TRBV4-2; 8 bases are shared with TRBD2. The V gene's germline CDR1 is LGHNA and CDR2 YNFKEQ. J was trimmed by 1 base and V by 4 bases; bases with no gene match: 5. The CDR3 is 15 amino acids.

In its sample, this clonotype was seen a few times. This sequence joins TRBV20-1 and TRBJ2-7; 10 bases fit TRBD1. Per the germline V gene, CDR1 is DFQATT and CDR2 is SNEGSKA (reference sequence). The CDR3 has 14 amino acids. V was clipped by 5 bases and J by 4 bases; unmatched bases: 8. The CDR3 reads CSAVPGTGVYEQYF. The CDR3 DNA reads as TGCAGTGCTGTTCCGGGGACAGGGGTTTACGAGCAGTACTTC.

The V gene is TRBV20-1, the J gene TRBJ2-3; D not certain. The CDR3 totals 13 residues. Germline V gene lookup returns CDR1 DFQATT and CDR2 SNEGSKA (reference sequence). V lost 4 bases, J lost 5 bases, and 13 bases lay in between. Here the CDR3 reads CSANSKVGDTQYF. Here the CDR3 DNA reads TGCAGTGCTAACTCCAAGGTCGGAGATACGCAGTATTTT.

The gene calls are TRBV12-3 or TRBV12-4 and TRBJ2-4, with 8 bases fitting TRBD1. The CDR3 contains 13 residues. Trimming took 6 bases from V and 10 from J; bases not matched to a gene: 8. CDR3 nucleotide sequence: TGTGCCAGCAGCGCGGACAGGGTAGGAATTCAGTACTTC. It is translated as CASSADRVGIQYF.

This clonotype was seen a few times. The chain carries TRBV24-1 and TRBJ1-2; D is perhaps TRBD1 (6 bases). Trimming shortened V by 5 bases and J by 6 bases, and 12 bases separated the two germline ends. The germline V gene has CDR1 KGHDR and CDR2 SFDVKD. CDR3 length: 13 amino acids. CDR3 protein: CATSGPGEDGYTF. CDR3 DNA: TGTGCCACCAGTGGGCCAGGGGAGGATGGCTACACCTTC.

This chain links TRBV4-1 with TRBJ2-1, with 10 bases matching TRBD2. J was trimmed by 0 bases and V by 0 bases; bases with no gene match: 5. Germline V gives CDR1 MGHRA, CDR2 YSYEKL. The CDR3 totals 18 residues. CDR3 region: CASSQDGLAGVSYNEQFF. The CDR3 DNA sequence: TGCGCCAGCAGCCAAGATGGGCTAGCGGGAGTCTCCTACAATGAGCAGTTCTTC.

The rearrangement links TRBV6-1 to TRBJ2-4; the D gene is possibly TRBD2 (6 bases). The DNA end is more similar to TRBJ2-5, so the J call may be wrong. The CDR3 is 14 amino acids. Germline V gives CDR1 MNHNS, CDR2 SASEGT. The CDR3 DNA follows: TGTGCCAGCAGTGAACGGGGGAAGGGTGAGACCCAGTACTTC. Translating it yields CASSERGKGETQYF.